The 17 T cell receptor beta chains given below trace back to one sample, sequenced in a study of T cells in Graves' hyperthyroidism and ophthalmopathy. Regions amplified from RNA transcripts were the TCR beta CDR3 regions. The primer set for the first-round RT-PCR of the TCR CDR3 was HTBI. TCRdb reprocessed the multiplex PCR reads via MiXCR and lists one record per CDR3 protein. The data show some 760,000 distinct CDR3 sequences, with approximately 15% seen just once and roughly 10% held by the top ten. The sequenced material came from blood. All receptors come from a young woman with Graves' hyperthyroidism.

This clonotype occurred many times. This rearrangement joins TRBV2 to TRBJ2-1; D uncertain. Deletions cut 7 bases from V and 9 bases from J, with 16 bases between. The CDR3 runs to 13 residues. Germline V gene lookup returns CDR1 SNHLY and CDR2 FYNNEI. The CDR3 protein is CASILRASGEQFF. Here the CDR3 DNA reads TGTGCCAGCATTTTAAGGGCTTCGGGTGAGCAGTTCTTC.

This clonotype has more than one count but fewer than ten. This chain joins TRBV19 and TRBJ1-1, with D unresolved. The V end lost 7 bases, the J end lost 5 bases, and 11 bases lay between the germline ends. Germline CDR1 reads LNHDA; CDR2 reads SQIVND (reference sequence). This CDR3 spans 12 amino acids. The CDR3 reads CASMGDRTEAFF. CDR3 DNA: TGTGCCAGTATGGGAGATAGGACTGAAGCTTTCTTT.

This clonotype was seen many times. The chain combines TRBV7-2 with TRBJ2-7; possible D gene TRBD1, 6 bases. Germline CDR1 and CDR2: SGHTA and FQGNSA. CDR3 size: 15 residues. With 7 bases removed from V and 0 bases from J, the gap between germline ends came to 16 bases. The CDR3 sequence: CASKRGTTISYEQYF. CDR3 DNA sequence: TGTGCCAGCAAAAGAGGGACAACTATCTCCTACGAGCAGTACTTC. Based on the CDR3 plus reference TRBV7-2 and TRBJ2-7, the full variable domain is GAGVSQSPSNKVTEKGKDVELRCDPISGHTALYWYRQSLGQGLEFLIYFQGNSAPDKSGLPSDRFSAERTGGSVSTLTIQRTQQEDSAVYLCASKRGTTISYEQYFGPGTRLTVT.

The genes are TRBV28 and TRBJ2-1; TRBD2 matches at 15 bases. The CDR3 has 14 amino acids. Germline values: CDR1 MDHEN, CDR2 SYDVKM. V gave up 11 bases and J gave up 8 bases; unmatched junction bases: 7. The CDR3 spells CAVRTSGRVDEQFF. CDR3 coding DNA: TGTGCCGTCCGGACTAGCGGGAGGGTCGATGAGCAGTTCTTC.

This clonotype was counted at least ten times. V is TRBV2 and J is TRBJ2-1, with TRBD1 identical over 10 bases. Per germline, CDR1 SNHLY and CDR2 FYNNEI. The CDR3 runs 15 residues. The junction had 4 bases not matched to a gene; V was cut back by 7 bases and J by 1 base. The CDR3 sequence: CASTGDRGSYNEQFF. The CDR3 nucleotides are TGTGCCAGCACGGGGGACAGGGGTTCCTACAATGAGCAGTTCTTC.

This clonotype appeared many times. The chain carries TRBV7-3 and TRBJ2-3; 12 bases map to TRBD2. This CDR3 is 18 amino acids long. The ends lost 4 bases at V and 0 bases at J; junction bases unmatched: 8. CDR1 SGHTA and CDR2 FQGTGA come from the germline V gene. CDR3 sequence: CASSSTRTSGTSTDTQYF. CDR3 sequence (DNA): TGTGCCAGCAGCTCCACCAGGACTAGCGGGACGAGCACAGATACGCAGTATTTT.

This clonotype has a handful of counts. A read error may account for a junction end that differs from germline. The V call is TRBV7-2, the J call TRBJ2-3; possibly TRBD1 for D (5 bases). The CDR3 totals 15 residues. Per germline, CDR1 SGHTA and CDR2 FQGNSA. The CDR3 reads CASSLWGAPTDTRYF. Here the CDR3 DNA reads TGTGCCAGCAGCTTATGGGGCGCCCCCACAGATACGCGGTATTTT.

This clonotype was observed at least ten times. V usage is TRBV7-2 and J usage is TRBJ1-2; 11 bases are a match to TRBD1. After removal of 5 bases from V and 6 bases from J, the junction contained 8 bases not matched to a gene. There are 15 residues in the CDR3. Germline lookup yields CDR1 SGHTA and CDR2 FQGNSA. The DNA of the CDR3 is TGTGCCAGCAGCCGATGGACAGGGGGCGCGGATGGCTACACCTTC. It is translated as CASSRWTGGADGYTF.

This clonotype has just a few counts. The chain recombines TRBV24-1 with TRBJ2-1; TRBD1 might be the D (6 bases). Trimming removed 3 bases at V and 7 bases at J, with 15 bases between. This CDR3 is 15 amino acids long. Germline lookup yields CDR1 KGHDR and CDR2 SFDVKD. This chain's CDR3 is CATSDPYRAGNEQFF. The CDR3 DNA reads TGTGCCACCAGTGATCCTTACAGGGCTGGGAATGAGCAGTTCTTC.

This chain joins TRBV7-2 and TRBJ2-4; 9 bases agree with TRBD1. The V and J ends lost 5 bases and 10 bases, in that order; junction bases with no gene match: 9. This CDR3 has 14 residues. The germline V gene encodes CDR1 SGHTA and CDR2 FQGNSA. Here the CDR3 DNA reads TGTGCCAGCAGCGCCACACAGGGGGCGGGTATTCAGTACTTC. Translation gives CASSATQGAGIQYF.

The table lists this clonotype with many counts. The chain uses TRBV20-1 and TRBJ2-2; D is perhaps TRBD2 (6 bases). The CDR3 totals 15 residues. Germline V gene lookup returns CDR1 DFQATT and CDR2 SNEGSKA (reference sequence). V lost 5 bases to trimming and J lost 2 bases, with 15 bases between them. The CDR3 coding sequence is TGCAGTGCTGCGGAGGGGCTAGCCAACACCGGGGAGCTGTTTTTT. Its translation: CSAAEGLANTGELFF.

This clonotype was observed at least ten times. The chain uses TRBV7-2 and TRBJ2-3, with D unresolved. Trimming shortened V by 1 base and J by 5 bases, and 10 bases separated the two germline ends. There are 14 residues in the CDR3. CDR1 and CDR2 (germline): SGHTA, FQGNSA. The DNA of the CDR3 is TGTGCCAGCAGCTTAGTAAGAGCAAGAGATACGCAGTATTTT. This sequence encodes CASSLVRARDTQYF.

Only one count was recorded for this clonotype. The V gene is TRBV6-5, the J gene TRBJ1-3; the D is unclear. The germline CDR1 and CDR2 sequences are MNHEY and SVGAGI. CDR3 length: 15 amino acids. The germline V and J ends were trimmed by 0 bases and 0 bases, with 6 bases remaining between them. This chain's CDR3 is CASSYSPRSGNTIYF. CDR3 DNA: TGTGCCAGCAGTTACTCGCCACGCTCTGGAAACACCATATATTTT.

In this sample, this clonotype turned up many times. The V and J genes are TRBV29-1 and TRBJ2-3; D is possibly TRBD1 or TRBD2 (5 bases each). This CDR3 region has 14 residues. Germline loops: CDR1 SQVTM, CDR2 ANQGSEA. Trimming pared 4 bases from V and 4 bases from J, leaving 15 bases between. CDR3 sequence (DNA): TGCAGCGTTGGTGAGGGGCTAGTGGCAGATACGCAGTATTTT. Residues: CSVGEGLVADTQYF.

This clonotype was counted only a few times. V and J are TRBV3-1 and TRBJ2-1, with D hard to call. The V and J ends lost 3 bases and 15 bases respectively, with 18 bases between them. The CDR3 extends over 13 amino acids. Germline V gives CDR1 LGHDT, CDR2 YNNKEL (reference sequence). In DNA form, the CDR3 reads TGTGCCAGCAGCCAGCTACCCGCAGTCCGACGGTTCTTC. It is translated as CASSQLPAVRRFF.

This clonotype was observed a few times. The chain has TRBV24-1 and TRBJ2-1; tentative D call: TRBD2 (7 bases). V was trimmed by 1 base and J by 10 bases, leaving 16 bases between them. The CDR3 is 15 residues long. The germline CDR1 and CDR2 sequences are KGHDR and SFDVKD. The CDR3 region has the DNA TGTGCCACCAGTGATTTCGGGGGGCGGATGGACGAGCAGTTCTTC. Translated: CATSDFGGRMDEQFF.

This clonotype occurred many times. The V call is TRBV3-1, the J call TRBJ1-1; 10 bases are shared with TRBD1. The germline CDR1 and CDR2 sequences are LGHDT and YNNKEL (reference sequence). V lost 3 bases, J lost 3 bases, and 7 bases stayed unmatched. CDR3 length: 16 residues. CDR3 region: CASSHEGQGFHTEAFF. DNA of the CDR3: TGTGCCAGCAGCCATGAGGGACAGGGGTTCCACACTGAAGCTTTCTTT.